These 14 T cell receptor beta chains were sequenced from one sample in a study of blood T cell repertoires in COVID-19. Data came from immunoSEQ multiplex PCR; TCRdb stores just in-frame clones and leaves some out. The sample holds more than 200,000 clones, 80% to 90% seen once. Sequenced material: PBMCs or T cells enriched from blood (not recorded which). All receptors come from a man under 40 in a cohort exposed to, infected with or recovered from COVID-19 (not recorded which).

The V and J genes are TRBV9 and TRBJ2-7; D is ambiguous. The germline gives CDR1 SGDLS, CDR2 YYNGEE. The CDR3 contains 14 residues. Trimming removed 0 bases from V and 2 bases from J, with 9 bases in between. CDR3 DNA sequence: TGTGCCAGCAGCGTAGGACACATTGCCTACGAGCAGTACTTC. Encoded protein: CASSVGHIAYEQYF.

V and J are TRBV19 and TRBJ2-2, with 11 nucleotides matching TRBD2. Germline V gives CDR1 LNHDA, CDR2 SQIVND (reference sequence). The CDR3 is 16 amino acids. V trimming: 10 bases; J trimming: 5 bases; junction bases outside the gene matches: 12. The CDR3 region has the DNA TGTGCCACCAGGGGCGGAACTAGCGGGAGAACCGGGGAGCTGTTTTTT. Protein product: CATRGGTSGRTGELFF.

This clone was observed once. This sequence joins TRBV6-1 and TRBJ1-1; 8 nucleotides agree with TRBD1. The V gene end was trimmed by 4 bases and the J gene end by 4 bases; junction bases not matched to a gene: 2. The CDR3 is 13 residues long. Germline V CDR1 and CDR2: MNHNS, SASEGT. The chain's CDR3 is CASSATGGTEAFF. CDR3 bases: TGTGCCAGCAGTGCTACAGGGGGCACTGAAGCTTTCTTT.

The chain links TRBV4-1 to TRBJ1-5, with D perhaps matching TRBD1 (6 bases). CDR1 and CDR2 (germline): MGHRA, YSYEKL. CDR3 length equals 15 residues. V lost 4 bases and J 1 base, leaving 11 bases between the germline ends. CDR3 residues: CASSRNRESNQPQHF. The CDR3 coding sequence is TGCGCCAGCAGCCGAAACAGGGAGAGCAATCAGCCCCAGCATTTT.

In DNA form, the CDR3 reads TGTGCCGTGCCGGGACAAGGAAACACCATATATTTT. This encodes CAVPGQGNTIYF. V gene TRBV6-5 combines with J gene TRBJ1-3, with D possibly being TRBD1 (6 bases). The germline gives CDR1 MNHEY, CDR2 SVGAGI. CDR3 length: 12 amino acids. Trimming removed 11 bases from V and 4 bases from J, with 12 bases in between.

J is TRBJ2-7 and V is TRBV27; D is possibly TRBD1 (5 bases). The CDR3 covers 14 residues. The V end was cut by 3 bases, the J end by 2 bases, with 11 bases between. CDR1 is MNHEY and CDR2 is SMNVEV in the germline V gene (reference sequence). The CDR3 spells CASSLGPAAYEQYF. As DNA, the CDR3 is TGTGCCAGCAGTTTGGGGCCCGCAGCCTACGAGCAGTACTTC.

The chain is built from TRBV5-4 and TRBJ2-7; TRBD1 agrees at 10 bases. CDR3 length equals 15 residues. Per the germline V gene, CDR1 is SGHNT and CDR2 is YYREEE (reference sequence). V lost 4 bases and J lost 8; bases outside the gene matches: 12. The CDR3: CASSPYDRGLPQQYF. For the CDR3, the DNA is TGTGCCAGCAGCCCCTACGACAGGGGGCTTCCCCAGCAGTACTTC. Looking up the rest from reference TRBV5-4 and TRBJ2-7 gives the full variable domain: ETGVTQSPTHLIKTRGQQVTLRCSSQSGHNTVSWYQQALGQGPQFIFQYYREEENGRGNFPPRFSGLQFPNYSSELNVNALELDDSALYLCASSPYDRGLPQQYFGPGTRLTVT.

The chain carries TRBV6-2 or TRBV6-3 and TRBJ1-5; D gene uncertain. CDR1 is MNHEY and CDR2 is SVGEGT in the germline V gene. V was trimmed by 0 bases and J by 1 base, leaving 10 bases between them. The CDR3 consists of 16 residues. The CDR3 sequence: CASSYSSVGSNQPQHF. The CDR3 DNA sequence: TGTGCCAGCAGTTACTCGAGCGTCGGGAGCAATCAGCCCCAGCATTTT.

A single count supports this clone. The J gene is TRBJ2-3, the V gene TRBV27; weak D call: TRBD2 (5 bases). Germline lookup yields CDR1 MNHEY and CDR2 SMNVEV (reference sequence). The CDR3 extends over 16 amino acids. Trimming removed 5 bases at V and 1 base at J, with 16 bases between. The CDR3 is CASSAKRGSGTDTQYF. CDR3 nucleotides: TGTGCCAGCAGTGCAAAGCGAGGGAGCGGCACAGATACGCAGTATTTT.

The CDR3 DNA sequence: TGTGCCAGCAGTGACTCGAATAGCGGGGAGCTGTTTTTT. Translating gives CASSDSNSGELFF. This rearrangement joins TRBV6-4 to TRBJ2-2; D is undetermined. The CDR3 runs to 13 residues. Germline loops: CDR1 MRHNA, CDR2 SNTAGT. V was shortened by 0 bases and J by 7 bases, with 6 bases between the two germline ends.

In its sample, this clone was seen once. The CDR3 protein is CASNARGRDEQYF. Written as DNA, the CDR3 is TGTGCCAGCAATGCCAGGGGGCGCGACGAGCAGTACTTC. The genes are TRBV2 and TRBJ2-7, with TRBD1 matching over 8 bases. CDR3 length equals 13 residues. Germline loops: CDR1 SNHLY, CDR2 FYNNEI. V dropped 7 bases and J dropped 5; count of bases not matched to a gene: 7.

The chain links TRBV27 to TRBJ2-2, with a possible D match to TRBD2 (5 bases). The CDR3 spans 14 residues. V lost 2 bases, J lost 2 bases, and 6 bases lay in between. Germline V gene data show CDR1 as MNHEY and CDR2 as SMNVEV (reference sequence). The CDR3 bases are TGTGCCAGCAGTTTACGGGAAAACACCGGGGAGCTGTTTTTT. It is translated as CASSLRENTGELFF.

Here the CDR3 DNA reads TGTGCCAGCAGCTTAAGCGGGAGTGGAGTGAATGAGCAGTTCTTC. Translated, it gives CASSLSGSGVNEQFF. V usage is TRBV13 and J usage is TRBJ2-1, with TRBD2 matching 8 bases. Trimming cost V 2 bases and J 7 bases; bases outside gene matches: 7. CDR1 is PRHDT, CDR2 FYEKMQ, per germline (reference sequence). The CDR3 sequence is 15 residues long.

The CDR3 sequence: CASSITSGSTDTQYF. For the CDR3, the DNA is TGTGCCAGCAGCATTACTAGCGGGTCCACAGATACGCAGTATTTT. The J gene is TRBJ2-3, the V gene TRBV7-9; 9 bases are shared with TRBD2. V shed 5 bases, J shed 2 bases, and the junction held 5 bases outside the gene matches. Per germline, CDR1 SEHNR and CDR2 FQNEAQ (reference sequence). The CDR3 runs to 15 residues.